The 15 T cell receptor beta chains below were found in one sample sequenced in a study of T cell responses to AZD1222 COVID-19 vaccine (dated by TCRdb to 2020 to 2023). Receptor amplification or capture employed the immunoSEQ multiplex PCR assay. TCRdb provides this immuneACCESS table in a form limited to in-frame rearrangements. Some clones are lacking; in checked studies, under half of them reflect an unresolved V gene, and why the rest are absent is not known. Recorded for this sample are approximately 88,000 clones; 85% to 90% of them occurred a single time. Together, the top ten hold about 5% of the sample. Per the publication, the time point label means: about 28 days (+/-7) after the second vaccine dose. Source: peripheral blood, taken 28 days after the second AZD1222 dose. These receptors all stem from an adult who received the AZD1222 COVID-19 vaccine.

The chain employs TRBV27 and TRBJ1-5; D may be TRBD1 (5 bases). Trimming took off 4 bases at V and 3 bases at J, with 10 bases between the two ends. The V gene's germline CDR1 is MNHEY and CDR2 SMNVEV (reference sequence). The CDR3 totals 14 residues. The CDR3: CASSSGRDNQPQHF. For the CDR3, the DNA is TGTGCCAGCAGTTCAGGCAGGGACAATCAGCCCCAGCATTTT.

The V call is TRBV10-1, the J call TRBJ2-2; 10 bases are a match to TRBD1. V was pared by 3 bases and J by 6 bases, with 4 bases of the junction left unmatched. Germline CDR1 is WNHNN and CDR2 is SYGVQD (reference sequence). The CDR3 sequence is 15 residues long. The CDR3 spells CASSDPGTGAGELFF. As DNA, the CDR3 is TGCGCCAGCAGTGACCCCGGGACAGGGGCCGGGGAGCTGTTTTTT.

The CDR3 DNA reads as TGTGCCAGCAGTGAGCAGGGGGCTGTTAACTATGGCTACACCTTC. It encodes CASSEQGAVNYGYTF. V and J are TRBV6-1 and TRBJ1-2, with TRBD1 identical over 8 bases. The CDR3 spans 15 residues. Unmatched junction bases numbered 4, after V lost 3 bases and J lost 1 base. Per germline, CDR1 MNHNS and CDR2 SASEGT.

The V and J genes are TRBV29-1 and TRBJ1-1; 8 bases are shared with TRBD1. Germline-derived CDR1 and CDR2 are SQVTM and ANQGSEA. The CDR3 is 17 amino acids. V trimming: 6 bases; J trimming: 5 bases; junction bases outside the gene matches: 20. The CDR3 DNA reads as TGCAGCGTAACCCTTGGTCAGGGGGCTTCTCTTGGGACTGAAGCTTTCTTT. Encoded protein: CSVTLGQGASLGTEAFF. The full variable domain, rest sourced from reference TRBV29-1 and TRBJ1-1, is SAVISQKPSRDICQRGTSLTIQCQVDSQVTMMFWYRQQPGQSLTLIATANQGSEATYESGFVIDKFPISRPNLTFSTLTVSNMSPEDSSIYLCSVTLGQGASLGTEAFFGQGTRLTVV.

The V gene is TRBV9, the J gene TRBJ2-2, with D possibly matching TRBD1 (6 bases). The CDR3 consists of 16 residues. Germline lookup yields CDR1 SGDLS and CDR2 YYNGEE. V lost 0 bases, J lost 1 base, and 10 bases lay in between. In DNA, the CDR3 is TGTGCCAGCAGCGTAGGGGGACACCAGAACACCGGGGAGCTGTTTTTT. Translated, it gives CASSVGGHQNTGELFF.

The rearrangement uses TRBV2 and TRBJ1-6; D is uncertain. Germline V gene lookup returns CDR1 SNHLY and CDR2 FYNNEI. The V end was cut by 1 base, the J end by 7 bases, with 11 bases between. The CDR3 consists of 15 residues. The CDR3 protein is CASSEGAVWNSPLHF. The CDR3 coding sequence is TGTGCCAGCAGTGAAGGGGCAGTGTGGAATTCACCCCTCCACTTT.

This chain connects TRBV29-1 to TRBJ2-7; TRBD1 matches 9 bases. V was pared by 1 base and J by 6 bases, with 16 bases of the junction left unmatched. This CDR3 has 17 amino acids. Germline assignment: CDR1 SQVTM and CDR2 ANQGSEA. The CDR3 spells CSVEALLGGTGLLEQYF. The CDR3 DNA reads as TGCAGCGTTGAAGCGCTGTTAGGGGGGACAGGGCTGCTCGAGCAGTACTTC.

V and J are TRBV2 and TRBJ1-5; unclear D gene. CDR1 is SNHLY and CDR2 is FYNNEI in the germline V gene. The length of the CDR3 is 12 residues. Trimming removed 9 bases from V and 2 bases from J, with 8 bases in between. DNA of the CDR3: TGTGCCAGTACCCTAGGCAATCAGCCCCAGCATTTT. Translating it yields CASTLGNQPQHF.

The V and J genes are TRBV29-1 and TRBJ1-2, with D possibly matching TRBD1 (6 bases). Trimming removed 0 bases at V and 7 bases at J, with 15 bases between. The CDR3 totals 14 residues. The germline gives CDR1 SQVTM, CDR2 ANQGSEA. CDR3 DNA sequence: TGCAGCGTTGAAGATTACCGGACAGTGAGTGGCTACACCTTC. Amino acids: CSVEDYRTVSGYTF.

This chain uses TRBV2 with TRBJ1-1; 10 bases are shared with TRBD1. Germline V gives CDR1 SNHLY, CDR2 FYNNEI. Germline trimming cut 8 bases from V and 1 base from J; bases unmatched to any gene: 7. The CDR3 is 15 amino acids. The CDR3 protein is CASPPRQGANTEAFF. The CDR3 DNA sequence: TGTGCCAGCCCTCCGAGACAGGGGGCGAACACTGAAGCTTTCTTT. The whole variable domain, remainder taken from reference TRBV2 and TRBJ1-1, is EPEVTQTPSHQVTQMGQEVILRCVPISNHLYFYWYRQILGQKVEFLVSFYNNEISEKSEIFDDQFSVERPDGSNFTLKIRSTKLEDSAMYFCASPPRQGANTEAFFGQGTRLTVV.

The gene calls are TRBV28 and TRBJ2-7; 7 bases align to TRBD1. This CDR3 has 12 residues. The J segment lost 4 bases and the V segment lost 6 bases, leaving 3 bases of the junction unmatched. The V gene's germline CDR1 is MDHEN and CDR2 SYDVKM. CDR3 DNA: TGTGCCAGCAGCTCGACAGGGTACGAGCAGTACTTC. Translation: CASSSTGYEQYF.

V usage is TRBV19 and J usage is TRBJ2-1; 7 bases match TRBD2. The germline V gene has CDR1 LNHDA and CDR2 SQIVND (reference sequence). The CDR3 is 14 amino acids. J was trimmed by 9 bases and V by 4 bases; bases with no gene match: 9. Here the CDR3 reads CASSSQGGQAEQFF. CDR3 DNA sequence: TGTGCCAGTAGTAGCCAGGGAGGGCAGGCTGAGCAGTTCTTC.

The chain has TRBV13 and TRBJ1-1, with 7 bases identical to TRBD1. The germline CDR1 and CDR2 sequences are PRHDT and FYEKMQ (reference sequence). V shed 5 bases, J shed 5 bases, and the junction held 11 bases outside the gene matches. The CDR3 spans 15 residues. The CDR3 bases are TGTGCCAGCAGCACCCGGACAGGCCATGGGACTGAAGCTTTCTTT. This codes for CASSTRTGHGTEAFF.

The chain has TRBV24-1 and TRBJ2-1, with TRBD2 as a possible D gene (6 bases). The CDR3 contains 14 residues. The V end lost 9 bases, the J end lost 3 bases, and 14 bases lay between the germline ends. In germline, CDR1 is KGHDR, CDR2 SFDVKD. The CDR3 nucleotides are TGTGCCACCGGGGCCGGGGGAAGCTACAATGAGCAGTTCTTC. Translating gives CATGAGGSYNEQFF.

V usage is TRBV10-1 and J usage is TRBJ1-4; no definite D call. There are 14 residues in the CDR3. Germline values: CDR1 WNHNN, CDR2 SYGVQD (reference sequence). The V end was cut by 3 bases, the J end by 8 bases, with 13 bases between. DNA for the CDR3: TGCGCCAGCAGTGAAGGTAAGGCAGGCGAAAAACTGTTTTTT. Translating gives CASSEGKAGEKLFF.